This TCR beta chain appears in the sequencing data of a study of CD8 T cells in ankylosing spondylitis. General observations from the study: For ankylosing spondylitis blood, a TCR beta motif of several highly homologous variants appeared characteristic. Disease-linked clones reportedly concentrated significantly in matched ankylosing spondylitis synovial fluid. Peripheral blood samples showed relatively rare disease-linked clones, and these clones were CD8+. Earlier reports found some motif variants in synovial fluid and blood in reactive arthritis.

This clonotype appeared a few times. The target antigen is unknown. Scientists made TCR beta libraries using quantitative 5'-RACE with molecular barcodes. TCRdb redid the calling of the 5' RACE reads with MiXCR, one entry per CDR3 protein. The sample comprises about 840,000 distinct CDR3 sequences, roughly 12% of which are singletons, and 0.45% to 0.6% rests with the top ten. Germline lookup yields CDR1 SGHDT and CDR2 YYEEEE. Trimming removed 2 bases from V and 2 bases from J, with 8 bases in between. The CDR3 is 14 amino acids. The clonotype was recovered from a male donor with ankylosing spondylitis. The chain links TRBV5-6 to TRBJ1-3; the D gene is possibly TRBD1 (5 bases). Sequencing input: blood, either unsorted or a sorted T cell fraction (not recorded which). The CDR3: CASSLPGAGNTIYF. CDR3 sequence (DNA): TGTGCCAGCAGCTTACCGGGGGCTGGAAACACCATATATTTT.